These T cell receptor beta chains were read from a single sample in a study of blood T cell repertoires in COVID-19. This table comes from immunoSEQ multiplex PCR, and its TCRdb copy is limited to in-frame clones, with some not included. Of under 250,000 clones listed, approximately 85% are singletons. Sequencing was done on a sample of peripheral blood. These receptors came from a man over 45 who had recovered from COVID-19. The CDR3 runs from the conserved cysteine through the conserved F or W. The D gene is left open where the match is weak. Size is omitted from some rows. Given values are once, few, many or a class for expanded clones.

D: TRBD2; J: TRBJ2-7; V: TRBV27; size: NA; CDR3: CASSLLAGAYEQYF; DNA: TGTGCCAGCAGTCTTCTAGCGGGAGCCTACGAGCAGTACTTC
D: NA; J: TRBJ2-3; V: TRBV5-1; size: NA; CDR3: CASSRGPAGAGTDTQYF; DNA: TGCGCCAGCAGCAGGGGGCCAGCGGGAGCGGGCACAGATACGCAGTATTTT
D: NA; J: TRBJ1-2; V: TRBV28; size: NA; CDR3: CASSLKGEANYGYTF; DNA: TGTGCCAGCAGTTTGAAAGGGGAAGCTAACTATGGCTACACCTTC
D: NA; J: TRBJ1-4; V: TRBV28; size: NA; CDR3: CASSFEAVNEKLFF; DNA: TGTGCCAGCAGTTTTGAGGCAGTTAATGAAAAACTGTTTTTT
D: TRBD1; J: TRBJ2-1; V: TRBV19; size: NA; CDR3: CASSLAGTGVLNEQFF; DNA: TGTGCCAGTAGTCTGGCCGGGACAGGGGTACTCAATGAGCAGTTCTTC
D: TRBD2; J: TRBJ2-7; V: TRBV4-1; size: once; CDR3: CASSQDLRTRTDEQYF; DNA: TGCGCCAGCAGCCAAGATCTCCGGACTAGAACCGACGAGCAGTACTTC
D: NA; J: TRBJ1-5; V: TRBV29-1; size: few; CDR3: CSVGAGNQPQHF; DNA: TGCAGCGTTGGGGCAGGCAATCAGCCCCAGCATTTT
D: TRBD2; J: TRBJ2-1; V: TRBV19; size: NA; CDR3: CASSMGGLAGPYNEQFF; DNA: TGTGCCAGTAGTATGGGGGGACTAGCGGGTCCATACAATGAGCAGTTCTTC
D: NA; J: TRBJ2-4; V: TRBV7-9; size: many; CDR3: CASSHSIGPKNIQYF; DNA: TGTGCCAGCAGCCACTCCATTGGGCCCAAAAACATTCAGTACTTC
D: NA; J: TRBJ1-1; V: TRBV21-1; size: NA; CDR3: CASTPGGFLDTEAFF; DNA: TGTGCCAGTACCCCGGGGGGTTTTTTGGACACTGAAGCTTTCTTT
D: NA; J: TRBJ2-3; V: TRBV6-1; size: once; CDR3: CASSAWGGAGRSTDTQYF; DNA: TGTGCCAGCAGTGCATGGGGGGGGGCGGGAAGGAGCACAGATACGCAGTATTTT
D: TRBD2; J: TRBJ2-7; V: TRBV12-3/TRBV12-4; size: few; CDR3: CASSSGTSDQYF; DNA: TGTGCCAGCAGTTCCGGGACTAGCGACCAGTACTTC
D: NA; J: TRBJ1-5; V: TRBV7-8; size: NA; CDR3: CASSLAGGGNQPQHF; DNA: TGTGCCAGCAGCTTAGCAGGGGGAGGCAATCAGCCCCAGCATTTT
D: NA; J: TRBJ2-7; V: TRBV3-1/TRBV3-2; size: NA; CDR3: CASSPSQRYEQYF; DNA: TGTGCCAGCAGCCCGTCCCAGAGGTACGAGCAGTACTTC
D: NA; J: TRBJ1-1; V: TRBV27; size: NA; CDR3: CASSLLPMRANTEAFF; DNA: TGTGCCAGCAGCCTACTCCCCATGAGGGCGAACACTGAAGCTTTCTTT
D: TRBD1; J: TRBJ1-4; V: TRBV6-5; size: once; CDR3: CASRGQGATNEKLFF; DNA: TGTGCCAGCAGGGGACAGGGGGCAACTAATGAAAAACTGTTTTTT
D: NA; J: TRBJ2-1; V: TRBV15; size: NA; CDR3: CATSRDPTLTRSSYNEQFF; DNA: TGTGCCACCAGCAGAGACCCTACTTTGACGCGGAGCTCCTACAATGAGCAGTTCTTC
D: TRBD1; J: TRBJ1-1; V: TRBV12-3/TRBV12-4; size: NA; CDR3: CASSKQGATEAFF; DNA: TGTGCCAGCAGCAAACAGGGGGCGACTGAAGCTTTCTTT
D: TRBD1; J: TRBJ2-2; V: TRBV19; size: NA; CDR3: CASNTKWRQGAGTGELFF; DNA: TGTGCCAGTAACACAAAATGGAGACAGGGGGCTGGGACCGGGGAGCTGTTTTTT
D: NA; J: TRBJ2-7; V: TRBV5-1; size: NA; CDR3: CASSPWTVSSYEQYF; DNA: TGCGCCAGCAGCCCATGGACAGTGAGCTCCTACGAGCAGTACTTC
D: NA; J: TRBJ1-4; V: TRBV5-6; size: NA; CDR3: CASSGALGVATNEKLFF; DNA: TGTGCCAGCAGCGGCGCCTTAGGGGTTGCAACTAATGAAAAACTGTTTTTT
D: TRBD2; J: TRBJ2-1; V: TRBV28; size: NA; CDR3: CASRDPSGIGYEQFF; DNA: TGTGCCAGCAGGGACCCTAGCGGGATTGGGTATGAGCAGTTCTTC
D: NA; J: TRBJ1-1; V: TRBV28; size: NA; CDR3: CASSLSLHVSEAFF; DNA: TGTGCCAGCAGTTTATCCTTACATGTGTCTGAAGCTTTCTTT
D: TRBD2; J: TRBJ2-1; V: TRBV29-1; size: NA; CDR3: CSVALRASGSYNEQFF; DNA: TGCAGCGTTGCATTACGGGCTAGCGGGAGTTACAATGAGCAGTTCTTC
D: NA; J: TRBJ2-7; V: TRBV30; size: NA; CDR3: CAWSGGDEQYF; DNA: TGTGCCTGGAGTGGGGGGGACGAGCAGTACTTC
D: TRBD2; J: TRBJ2-3; V: TRBV3-1/TRBV3-2; size: NA; CDR3: CASSQGLGGSLTDTQYF; DNA: TGTGCCAGCAGCCAAGGACTGGGCGGGAGTCTGACAGATACGCAGTATTTT
D: TRBD1; J: TRBJ2-7; V: TRBV5-1; size: NA; CDR3: CASSVTGGSSYEQYF; DNA: TGCGCCAGCAGCGTGACAGGGGGCTCGTCCTACGAGCAGTACTTC
D: TRBD1; J: TRBJ1-2; V: TRBV9; size: NA; CDR3: CASSPRDRGRIIDGYTF; DNA: TGTGCCAGCAGCCCTAGGGACAGGGGGCGCATTATTGATGGCTACACCTTC
D: NA; J: TRBJ2-3; V: TRBV3-1/TRBV3-2; size: NA; CDR3: CASSQDAFYTQYF; DNA: TGTGCCAGCAGCCAAGATGCGTTTTATACGCAGTATTTT
D: NA; J: TRBJ2-7; V: TRBV5-1; size: NA; CDR3: CASSLQGTYEQYF; DNA: TGCGCCAGCAGCTTGCAGGGGACCTACGAGCAGTACTTC
D: TRBD2; J: TRBJ2-3; V: TRBV9; size: NA; CDR3: CASSTRLAGKTDTQYF; DNA: TGTGCCAGCAGCACCCGACTAGCGGGAAAGACAGATACGCAGTATTTT
D: NA; J: TRBJ1-1; V: TRBV5-1; size: NA; CDR3: CASSSTGREATEAFF; DNA: TGCGCCAGCAGCTCTACAGGGAGGGAGGCCACTGAAGCTTTCTTT
D: TRBD1; J: TRBJ1-2; V: TRBV12-3/TRBV12-4; size: NA; CDR3: CASSPDRVGGYTF; DNA: TGTGCCAGCAGCCCAGACAGGGTCGGAGGCTACACCTTC
D: NA; J: TRBJ2-5; V: TRBV2; size: NA; CDR3: CASRRDRSQETQYF; DNA: TGTGCCAGCAGAAGAGACAGGAGCCAAGAGACCCAGTACTTC
D: TRBD1; J: TRBJ2-7; V: TRBV18; size: NA; CDR3: CASSSQGAYEQYF; DNA: TGTGCCAGCTCATCACAGGGGGCTTACGAGCAGTACTTC
D: TRBD2; J: TRBJ2-1; V: TRBV10-1; size: NA; CDR3: CASSPSGRTANEQFF; DNA: TGCGCCAGCAGTCCTAGCGGGAGGACGGCGAATGAGCAGTTCTTC
D: TRBD1; J: TRBJ2-7; V: TRBV7-9; size: NA; CDR3: CASSPTRDRDEQYF; DNA: TGTGCCAGCAGCCCAACCCGGGACAGGGACGAGCAGTACTTC
D: NA; J: TRBJ2-2; V: TRBV4-1; size: NA; CDR3: CASSQVRGGTGELFF; DNA: TGCGCCAGCAGCCAAGTTAGGGGGGGCACCGGGGAGCTGTTTTTT
D: NA; J: TRBJ2-4; V: TRBV30; size: NA; CDR3: CACTHVPWQGGQNIQYF; DNA: TGTGCCTGCACCCACGTTCCTTGGCAGGGGGGCCAAAACATTCAGTACTTC
D: TRBD1; J: TRBJ1-1; V: TRBV18; size: NA; CDR3: CASSPGTGTEAFF; DNA: TGTGCCAGCTCGCCCGGGACAGGGACTGAAGCTTTCTTT
D: NA; J: TRBJ2-7; V: TRBV5-1; size: NA; CDR3: CASSLGLVLHEQYF; DNA: TGCGCCAGCAGCTTGGGACTAGTCTTACACGAGCAGTACTTC
D: NA; J: TRBJ1-4; V: TRBV7-2; size: NA; CDR3: CASRKSSTNEKLFF; DNA: TGTGCCAGCAGAAAATCTTCAACTAATGAAAAACTGTTTTTT
D: NA; J: TRBJ2-1; V: TRBV11-2; size: NA; CDR3: CASSLPGLLYNEQFF; DNA: TGTGCCAGCAGCTTACCGGGACTCCTCTACAATGAGCAGTTCTTC
D: TRBD2; J: TRBJ2-1; V: TRBV28; size: NA; CDR3: CASSSGTSSYNEQFF; DNA: TGTGCCAGCAGCTCCGGGACTAGCTCCTACAATGAGCAGTTCTTC
D: TRBD1; J: TRBJ2-5; V: TRBV7-9; size: NA; CDR3: CASSLEEGWDREETQYF; DNA: TGTGCCAGCAGCTTAGAAGAGGGCTGGGACAGAGAAGAGACCCAGTACTTC
D: TRBD2; J: TRBJ2-3; V: TRBV5-6; size: NA; CDR3: CASSSSGRTDTQYF; DNA: TGTGCCAGCAGCTCTAGCGGGAGAACAGATACGCAGTATTTT
D: NA; J: TRBJ1-3; V: TRBV27; size: NA; CDR3: CASSPTGLVASGNTIYF; DNA: TGTGCCAGCAGTCCGACAGGCCTTGTCGCATCTGGAAACACCATATATTTT